The present T cell receptor beta chain was sequenced within a study of human T cells and chemical hapten exposure. Study findings and constraints: Sensitizing with DPC caused no change in TCRs above 1 in 1000 frequency. Each of the donors had alopecia, so their immune responses may not resemble those of healthy people. Expanded TCRs clustered into significantly more large CDR3 similarity groups than controls, the analysis revealed.

This CDR3 has 14 residues. Germline V lookup: CDR1 SNHLY, CDR2 FYNNEI. The V gene lost 4 bases and the J gene lost 1 base, with 9 bases spanning the gap. Time point noted: pre-sensitization, week 0. Stated treatment: therapeutic diphenylcyclopropenone sensitization with weekly scalp DPC. During construction of the library, unique molecular identifiers were attached to individual cDNA molecules for quantitative, reproducible TCR counting. TCRdb reprocessed the RACE reads via MiXCR and lists one record per CDR3 protein. The sample records about 98,000 distinct CDR3 sequences, under 14% being singletons. This clonotype was recorded at least ten times. Its antigen is undetermined.

The chain is built from TRBV2 and TRBJ2-3; D call uncertain. The starting material was whole blood, obtained in connection with sensitization to the hapten diphenylcyclopropenone (DPC). The sequence came from a woman in her sixties with alopecia areata. Some clones in this sample may be carry-over from other donors' samples. The CDR3 DNA follows: TGTGCCAGCAGTGTTCAAGCAGGCACAGATACGCAGTATTTT. Translation: CASSVQAGTDTQYF.